Listed below are T cell receptor beta chains from one sample, sequenced in a study of blood T cell repertoires in COVID-19. Profiling relied on immunoSEQ multiplex PCR, and the TCRdb table lists in-frame clones only, not all of them. The table lists approximately 300,000 clones, about nine tenths of them singletons. Sequenced input: peripheral blood. The receptors originated from a man aged 45-60 years with active or convalescent COVID-19. CDR3s include the opening cysteine and the closing phenylalanine or tryptophan. D genes are given only for firm matches.

>TRBJ1-4|.|TRBV5-1
TGCGCCAGCAGACTAGACTCGGCTAGTGAAAAACTGTTTTTT
CASRLDSASEKLFF
>TRBJ1-5|TRBD1|TRBV28
TGTGCCAGCAGTTCTTCCGGACAGGGAGGACAGCCCCAGCATTTT
CASSSSGQGGQPQHF
>TRBJ1-2|TRBD1|TRBV5-5
TGTGCCAGCAGCCAACCTACAGGGGGCGCTGGCTACACCTTC
CASSQPTGGAGYTF
>TRBJ1-1|.|TRBV19
TGTGCCAGTAACCTTCGGGACACTGAAGCTTTCTTT
CASNLRDTEAFF
>TRBJ1-2|.|TRBV29-1
TGCAGCGTGTTGGTCAGCGACTATGGCTACACCTTC
CSVLVSDYGYTF
>TRBJ2-7|.|TRBV10-2
TGCGCCAGCAGTGATGGGGAGGCCTACGAGCAGTACTTC
CASSDGEAYEQYF
>TRBJ2-1|.|TRBV2
TGTGCCAGCAGCCACTACAATGAGCAGTTCTTC
CASSHYNEQFF
>TRBJ1-1|TRBD1|TRBV18
TGTGCCAGCTCACCGAGTCAGGGGGGTAGGAGCACTGAAGCTTTCTTT
CASSPSQGGRSTEAFF
>TRBJ1-6|.|TRBV6-5
TGTGCCAGCAGTCCCCAAAATTCACCCCTCCACTTT
CASSPQNSPLHF
>TRBJ2-3|.|TRBV3-1/TRBV3-2
TGTGCCAGCAGCCCATTGGGGGGACTGAACACAGATACGCAGTATTTT
CASSPLGGLNTDTQYF
>TRBJ2-2|.|TRBV5-1
TGCGCCAGCAGCTTGGTCCCTGCGAACACCGGGGAGCTGTTTTTT
CASSLVPANTGELFF
>TRBJ2-7|TRBD2|TRBV3-1/TRBV3-2
TGTGCCAGCAGCCATTTTGTGCGGGGGGGCTCCTACGAGCAGTACTTC
CASSHFVRGGSYEQYF
>TRBJ1-3|.|TRBV10-3
TGTGCCATCATGGGCAGCTCTGGAAACACCATATATTTT
CAIMGSSGNTIYF
>TRBJ2-2|TRBD2|TRBV19
TGTGCCAGTAAGATACTAGCGGGGCTGACCGGGGAGCTGTTTTTT
CASKILAGLTGELFF